Included here is one T cell receptor beta chain sequence, with context. Antigen: not known. This sample is drawn from a study of shared clonotypes between healthy human individuals. Overall study: Every donor yielded three CD4 naive, three CD4 memory, two CD8 naive and one CD8 memory plate. The study, taken as a whole, reports: Memory subsets generally showed smaller estimated richness than naive subsets did.

Each sorted subset replicate got 200 ng genomic DNA, 25,000 to 35,000 genomes. TCRdb's copy holds only in-frame clones and misses some; the assay was immunoSEQ multiplex PCR. The data show 2,500,000 or so clones, around 90% seen once. J lost 7 bases, V lost 1 base, and 16 bases had no gene match. This CDR3 is 19 amino acids long. Germline assignment: CDR1 SGHRS and CDR2 YFSETQ. HIV-negative, healthy adults without recent acute infections or vaccinations were the donors. The specimen sequenced was naive CD4+ T cells from PBMCs. Specified subset: CD45RA+ positively selected. This TCR was sampled from a man in his late teens or twenties in good health. Some clones in this sample may be carry-over from other donors' samples. The rearrangement uses TRBV5-1 and TRBJ2-1; 11 bases agree with TRBD2. The CDR3 bases are TGCGCCAGCAGCTTGCGTCCCACAAAAAGACTAGCGGGACGGAATGAGCAGTTCTTC. It specifies CASSLRPTKRLAGRNEQFF.